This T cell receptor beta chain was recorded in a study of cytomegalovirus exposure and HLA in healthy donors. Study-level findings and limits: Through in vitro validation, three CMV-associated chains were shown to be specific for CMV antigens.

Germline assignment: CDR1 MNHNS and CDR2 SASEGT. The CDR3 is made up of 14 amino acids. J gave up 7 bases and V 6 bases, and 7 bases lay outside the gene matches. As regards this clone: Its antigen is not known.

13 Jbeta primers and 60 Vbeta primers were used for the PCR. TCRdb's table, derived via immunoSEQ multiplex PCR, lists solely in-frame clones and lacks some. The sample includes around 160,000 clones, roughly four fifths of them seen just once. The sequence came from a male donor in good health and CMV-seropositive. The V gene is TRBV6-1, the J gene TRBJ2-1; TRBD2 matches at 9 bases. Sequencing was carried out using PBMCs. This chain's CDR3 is CASRQREDRNEQFF. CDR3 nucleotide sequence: TGTGCCAGCAGGCAGCGGGAGGATAGAAATGAGCAGTTCTTC.